A single sample is the source of the 19 T cell receptor beta chains below, sequenced in a study of spatial heterogeneity in lung cancer (dated by TCRdb to about 2019). Libraries were built with 5' RACE. The data were produced on a NextSeq 500. TCRdb applied fastp at Q25 and MiXCR to the public reads, then kept only in-frame beta chains. Every CDR3 protein is listed once, alongside the most common genes and DNA of its rows. Present in this sample are more than 65,000 distinct CDR3 sequences, roughly 8% of which were seen just once. Together, the top ten hold 6.8% of the sample. In the paper's terms, the time point label means: sample taken at primary tumor resection. The input for sequencing was PBMCs, taken at surgery. These receptors were taken from a male donor with early-stage non-small cell lung cancer.

The table lists this clonotype with many counts. V is TRBV29-1 and J is TRBJ2-1; D is undetermined. Germline values: CDR1 SQVTM, CDR2 ANQGSEA. This CDR3 region has 14 residues. The V end lost 0 bases, the J end lost 4 bases, and 10 bases lay between the germline ends. The CDR3 loop reads CSVEDRVLYNEQFF. The CDR3 DNA reads TGCAGCGTTGAAGATCGGGTGCTTTACAATGAGCAGTTCTTC.

J is TRBJ2-6 and V is TRBV7-7; D call uncertain. Germline loops: CDR1 SSHAT, CDR2 FNYEAQ (reference sequence). The CDR3 is made up of 13 amino acids. The germline V and J ends were trimmed by 5 bases and 4 bases, with 6 bases remaining between them. The CDR3 coding sequence is TGTGCCAGCAGCCCAGCAGGGGCCAACGTCCTGACTTTC. Its protein product is CASSPAGANVLTF.

This clonotype was seen many times. The chain recombines TRBV7-7 with TRBJ2-3; the match to TRBD2 covers 7 bases. The CDR3 contains 17 residues. Germline V gives CDR1 SSHAT, CDR2 FNYEAQ (reference sequence). The V gene end was trimmed by 1 base and the J gene end by 3 bases; junction bases not matched to a gene: 10. DNA of the CDR3: TGTGCCAGCAGCTTAGGGGGAGGGCCCTCCGGAACAGATACGCAGTATTTT. It specifies CASSLGGGPSGTDTQYF.

The genes are TRBV20-1 and TRBJ2-7; TRBD1 matches at 7 bases. Losses at the gene ends were 5 bases for V and 4 bases for J; bases not matched to a gene: 14. Germline V lookup: CDR1 DFQATT, CDR2 SNEGSKA (reference sequence). This CDR3 is built from 15 residues. The CDR3: CSASTRDRALYEQYF. Here the CDR3 DNA reads TGCAGTGCTTCCACCCGGGACAGAGCGTTATACGAGCAGTACTTC.

Ten or more counts support this clonotype. J is TRBJ2-7 and V is TRBV3-2; the table assigns TRBD1, which was not confirmed against the DNA. TRBV3-2 is tagged as a pseudogene. This CDR3 has 15 amino acids. CDR3 nucleotides: TGTGCCAGCAGCCAAGCCCCCAGGGGGCGATACGAGCAGTACTTC. Its protein product is CASSQAPRGRYEQYF.

This clonotype was seen more than once but under ten times. This rearrangement joins TRBV12-3 or TRBV12-4 to TRBJ1-6; D gene ambiguous. V gave up 2 bases and J gave up 7 bases, with 12 bases separating them. This CDR3 is built from 15 residues. The CDR3 DNA sequence: TGTGCCAGCAGTTTACAGCAAGGTCGGAATTCACCCCTCCACTTT. This sequence encodes CASSLQQGRNSPLHF.

The table lists this clonotype with many counts. The rearrangement joins TRBV7-9 to TRBJ2-1; the match to TRBD2 covers 16 bases. V dropped 4 bases and J dropped 9; count of bases not matched to a gene: 6. Germline-derived CDR1 and CDR2 are SEHNR and FQNEAQ (reference sequence). There are 16 residues in the CDR3. CDR3 sequence reads: CASSSAGTSGRGEQFF. CDR3 nucleotide sequence: TGTGCCAGCAGCTCCGCCGGGACTAGCGGGAGGGGTGAGCAGTTCTTC.

This clonotype appeared many times. The rearrangement links TRBV28 to TRBJ2-5; D perhaps matches TRBD2 (5 bases). V was shortened by 2 bases and J by 4 bases, with 14 bases between the two germline ends. CDR1 is MDHEN and CDR2 is SYDVKM in the germline V gene. The CDR3 consists of 15 residues. CDR3 in DNA: TGTGCCAGCAGTTTAGACTTCTCGAGCGGAGAGACCCAGTACTTC. This translates into CASSLDFSSGETQYF.

The V gene is TRBV12-3 or TRBV12-4, the J gene TRBJ2-3, with 11 bases aligning to TRBD2. V was pared by 6 bases and J by 1 base, with 3 bases of the junction left unmatched. The CDR3 is made up of 15 amino acids. The CDR3 sequence: CASRFSGRGTDTQYF. CDR3 DNA sequence: TGTGCCAGCAGATTTAGCGGGAGGGGCACAGATACGCAGTATTTT.

In its sample, this clonotype was seen many times. The gene calls are TRBV12-3 or TRBV12-4 and TRBJ1-6; D is uncertain. V lost 8 bases and J 0 bases, leaving 8 bases between the germline ends. The CDR3 has 14 amino acids. In DNA, the CDR3 is TGTGCCAGCTCTGGGAGCTCCTATAATTCACCCCTCCACTTT. It codes for CASSGSSYNSPLHF.

This clonotype was seen at least ten times. The chain employs TRBV2 and TRBJ1-5; 9 positions agree with TRBD1. From germline, CDR1 is SNHLY and CDR2 FYNNEI. This CDR3 comprises 15 residues. The V and J ends lost 5 bases and 5 bases, in that order; junction bases with no gene match: 7. This chain's CDR3 is CASSRDREWDQPQHF. DNA of the CDR3: TGTGCCAGCAGTCGGGACAGGGAATGGGATCAGCCCCAGCATTTT.

The table lists this clonotype with many counts. The chain has TRBV12-3 or TRBV12-4 and TRBJ2-5, with D hard to call. This CDR3 comprises 16 residues. Trimming stripped 5 bases from V and 5 bases from J, with 21 bases between. CDR3 loop: CASSTYSNPGGETQYF. CDR3 nucleotide sequence: TGTGCCAGCAGTACGTACAGCAACCCCGGTGGGGAGACCCAGTACTTC.

This clonotype came up many times. V gene TRBV29-1 combines with J gene TRBJ2-1; D is uncertain. This CDR3 is built from 15 residues. The V and J ends lost 6 bases and 9 bases respectively, with 24 bases between them. CDR1 and CDR2 from the germline V gene are SQVTM and ANQGSEA. CDR3: CSVGNRGRLLGEQFF. CDR3 in DNA: TGCAGCGTGGGAAACCGCGGACGGCTACTCGGTGAGCAGTTCTTC.

The chain recombines TRBV10-3 with TRBJ1-2, with 8 bases that match TRBD1. Germline loops: CDR1 ENHRY, CDR2 SYGVKD. The trim removed 3 bases at V and 6 bases at J, leaving 6 bases unmatched. CDR3 length equals 14 residues. The CDR3 DNA reads TGTGCCATCAGTGAATTGACAGGGGTTCATGGCTACACCTTC. Its protein product is CAISELTGVHGYTF.

This clonotype occurred many times. This rearrangement joins TRBV7-2 to TRBJ1-2; tentative D call: TRBD1 (6 bases). Germline-derived CDR1 and CDR2 are SGHTA and FQGNSA. CDR3 length: 13 amino acids. Deletions cut 0 bases from V and 8 bases from J, with 10 bases between. The CDR3 region is CASSLAQGRGYTF. The CDR3 DNA is TGTGCCAGCAGCTTAGCCCAGGGGCGCGGCTACACCTTC.

V is TRBV7-2 and J is TRBJ2-1; TRBD2 might be the D (5 bases). CDR3 size: 15 residues. Germline CDR1 reads SGHTA; CDR2 reads FQGNSA. V lost 5 bases and J lost 0, with 11 bases in between. The CDR3 protein is CASSLSGFSYNEQFF. CDR3 sequence (DNA): TGTGCCAGCAGCCTAAGCGGATTCTCCTACAATGAGCAGTTCTTC.

At least ten counts were recorded for this clonotype. The CDR3 spells CASSLGQPTDTQYF. CDR3 coding DNA: TGTGCCAGCAGCTTAGGACAGCCCACAGATACGCAGTATTTT. V is TRBV7-7 and J is TRBJ2-3; D perhaps matches TRBD1 (5 bases). Germline V lookup: CDR1 SSHAT, CDR2 FNYEAQ (reference sequence). This CDR3 contains 14 residues. V shed 1 base and J shed 2 bases, with 7 bases lying between them.

This sequence joins TRBV5-1 and TRBJ2-7; 11 nucleotides match TRBD1. V lost 4 bases to trimming and J lost 5 bases; unmatched junction nucleotides: 5. The CDR3 is made up of 14 amino acids. Germline lookup yields CDR1 SGHRS and CDR2 YFSETQ. DNA for the CDR3: TGCGCCAGCAGCCGCGGGACAGGGGGGAACGAGCAGTACTTC. It translates to CASSRGTGGNEQYF.

The chain combines TRBV7-2 with TRBJ2-5; 7 bases agree with TRBD1. The CDR3 covers 14 residues. Per germline, CDR1 SGHTA and CDR2 FQGNSA. Trimming removed 5 bases from V and 2 bases from J; junction bases left unmatched: 5. The CDR3 sequence: CASSRPGQQETQYF. DNA of the CDR3: TGTGCCAGCAGCCGCCCGGGACAGCAAGAGACCCAGTACTTC.